The 25 T cell receptor beta chains listed next were all sequenced from one sample in a study of a mutant IDH1 vaccine in newly diagnosed glioma (dated by TCRdb to 2020 to 2023). The sample's time point label, decoded: baseline, week 1 (first vaccination visit). The treatment or condition label, read with the paper, signifies: pre-vaccination baseline after standard-of-care therapy. The library was prepared using the immunoSEQ multiplex PCR assay. TCRdb carries this immuneACCESS record with in-frame sequences only. Its versions omit some clonotypes, under half of them owing to an unresolved V gene in the studies checked, with the rest unexplained. Within this sample are around 88,000 clones, with about four fifths of them counted one time only. The ten largest clones capture around 7.5% of the sample. The sample here was PBMCs, taken from a glioma patient treated with radiotherapy, temozolomide or both. These receptors all stem from a man in his forties with glioma.

The gene calls are TRBV7-2 and TRBJ2-5, with TRBD2 matching over 13 bases. The CDR3 is made up of 16 amino acids. CDR1 SGHTA and CDR2 FQGNSA come from the germline V gene. V trimming: 2 bases; J trimming: 5 bases; junction bases outside the gene matches: 5. In DNA, the CDR3 is TGTGCCAGCAGCTTAATACTAGCGGGAGGGCGGGAGACCCAGTACTTC. It codes for CASSLILAGGRETQYF.

The chain carries TRBV25-1 and TRBJ2-1, with 12 bases aligning to TRBD2. The ends lost 3 bases at V and 5 bases at J; junction bases unmatched: 11. The CDR3 is made up of 18 amino acids. Germline V lookup: CDR1 MGHDK, CDR2 SYGVNS. This CDR3 reads CASSDSSGTSGWDNEQFF. Here the CDR3 DNA reads TGTGCCAGCAGTGATTCTTCCGGGACTAGCGGGTGGGACAATGAGCAGTTCTTC.

The rearrangement links TRBV2 to TRBJ2-5; a weak D match, TRBD1 (6 bases). Germline CDR1 is SNHLY and CDR2 is FYNNEI. This CDR3 comprises 13 residues. V was clipped by 6 bases and J by 0 bases, with 8 bases between them. The CDR3 here is CASSGQYQETQYF. The CDR3 DNA is TGTGCCAGCAGCGGACAGTACCAAGAGACCCAGTACTTC.

This rearrangement joins TRBV9 to TRBJ1-3; D might be TRBD1 (5 bases). The CDR3 has 15 residues. V was shortened by 1 base and J by 0 bases, with 8 bases between the two germline ends. Germline V gene data show CDR1 as SGDLS and CDR2 as YYNGEE. This chain's CDR3 is CASSVQGNSGNTIYF. The CDR3 nucleotides are TGTGCCAGCAGCGTACAGGGTAACTCTGGAAACACCATATATTTT.

The chain carries TRBV9 and TRBJ2-1; unclear D gene. Trimming took 0 bases from V and 7 from J, leaving 14 bases between them. Germline CDR1 reads SGDLS; CDR2 reads YYNGEE. The CDR3 extends over 15 amino acids. The CDR3: CASSVDGIVLNEQFF. CDR3 coding DNA: TGTGCCAGCAGCGTAGACGGCATTGTATTGAATGAGCAGTTCTTC.

The gene calls are TRBV9 and TRBJ1-4; 7 nucleotides line up with TRBD1. Germline loops: CDR1 SGDLS, CDR2 YYNGEE. The trim removed 0 bases at V and 4 bases at J, leaving 6 bases unmatched. The length of the CDR3 is 16 residues. In nucleotides, the CDR3 is TGTGCCAGCAGCGTAGCTTTGGCAGGGGGTAATGAAAAACTGTTTTTT. As protein: CASSVALAGGNEKLFF.

The CDR3 reads CASTTTSGGPVDEKLFF. The DNA of the CDR3 is TGTGCCAGCACCACCACTTCAGGGGGCCCAGTAGATGAAAAACTGTTTTTT. This chain joins TRBV7-9 and TRBJ1-4; the match to TRBD1 covers 8 bases. In germline, CDR1 is SEHNR, CDR2 FQNEAQ (reference sequence). The J segment lost 6 bases and the V segment lost 7 bases, leaving 16 bases of the junction unmatched. The CDR3 runs 17 residues.

The rearrangement uses TRBV5-1 and TRBJ2-4; 8 bases agree with TRBD1. The V gene's germline CDR1 is SGHRS and CDR2 YFSETQ. The CDR3 is 17 residues long. The V segment lost 3 bases and the J segment 0 bases; nucleotides outside the gene matches: 8. The CDR3 DNA reads as TGCGCCAGCAGCTCTACACAGGGGGACCTAGCCAAAAACATTCAGTACTTC. This translates into CASSSTQGDLAKNIQYF.

The chain links TRBV7-2 to TRBJ2-5, with 7 bases lining up with TRBD1. V was pared by 5 bases and J by 5 bases, with 2 bases of the junction left unmatched. Germline CDR1 and CDR2: SGHTA and FQGNSA. The CDR3 consists of 12 residues. The DNA of the CDR3 is TGTGCCAGCAGCATCAGGGGGGAGACCCAGTACTTC. It yields the protein CASSIRGETQYF.

For the CDR3, the DNA is TGTGCCAGGAGGAGGGGCCCGGCCCCCGAGCAGTACTTC. This encodes CARRRGPAPEQYF. This chain connects TRBV19 to TRBJ2-7, with D maybe TRBD2 (6 bases). Germline V gene lookup returns CDR1 LNHDA and CDR2 SQIVND (reference sequence). V lost 9 bases, J lost 6 bases, and 18 bases lay in between. This CDR3 spans 13 amino acids.

The chain links TRBV2 to TRBJ2-7, with a weak D call TRBD2 (6 bases). The CDR3 has 15 residues. CDR1 SNHLY and CDR2 FYNNEI come from the germline V gene. V was clipped by 9 bases and J by 0 bases, with 18 bases between them. This CDR3 is CASSDRSGSSYEQYF. DNA of the CDR3: TGTGCCAGTTCCGACCGCTCCGGGAGCTCCTACGAGCAGTACTTC.

The genes are TRBV5-4 and TRBJ2-7; TRBD2 is a possible D gene (5 bases). With 4 bases removed from V and 0 bases from J, the gap between germline ends came to 11 bases. This CDR3 has 14 residues. Germline V CDR1 and CDR2: SGHNT, YYREEE (reference sequence). The CDR3 sequence: CASSQSRDSYEQYF. In DNA, the CDR3 is TGTGCCAGCAGCCAAAGCCGGGACTCCTACGAGCAGTACTTC.

The chain employs TRBV2 and TRBJ2-3; D is perhaps TRBD2 (5 bases). Trimming took off 7 bases at V and 2 bases at J, with 19 bases between the two ends. The germline CDR1 and CDR2 sequences are SNHLY and FYNNEI. This CDR3 has 16 amino acids. The CDR3 DNA is TGTGCCAGCACCGAGCCAGGAGGCCTCCCCACAGATACGCAGTATTTT. Translated: CASTEPGGLPTDTQYF.

The chain joins TRBV11-2 to TRBJ1-3; D remains unclear. The germline CDR1 and CDR2 sequences are SGHAT and FQNNGV. This CDR3 region has 14 residues. Trimming cost V 5 bases and J 2 bases, with 10 bases left between them. Here the CDR3 DNA reads TGTGCCAGCAGCGAGTCCGGCGCTGGAAACACCATATATTTT. Its translation: CASSESGAGNTIYF.

This clone has only a few counts. V and J are TRBV19 and TRBJ1-3; TRBD1 matches 11 bases. V gave up 6 bases and J gave up 8 bases; unmatched junction bases: 6. The CDR3 has 14 amino acids. CDR1 is LNHDA and CDR2 is SQIVND in the germline V gene (reference sequence). CDR3: CASSPGQGAYTIYF. The CDR3 DNA follows: TGTGCCAGTAGCCCCGGACAGGGGGCCTACACCATATATTTT.

This chain links TRBV4-3 with TRBJ2-1; the D call may be TRBD1 or TRBD2 (5 bases each). Trimming took 1 base from V and 6 from J, leaving 16 bases between them. CDR1 is LGHNA, CDR2 YSLEER, per germline. This CDR3 has 16 residues. The CDR3 DNA is TGCGCCAGCAGCCAAGCGCCCGGGACCGGTGTCAATGAGCAGTTCTTC. Amino acids: CASSQAPGTGVNEQFF.

CDR3 bases: TGTGCCACCAGCATCGACCGGGACAGGGTTTCACCCCTCCACTTT. Translated: CATSIDRDRVSPLHF. The chain links TRBV15 to TRBJ1-6; 9 nucleotides agree with TRBD1. The CDR3 covers 15 residues. J lost 9 bases, V lost 4 bases, and 7 bases had no gene match. Germline V gene sequence: CDR1 LNHNV, CDR2 YYDKDF (reference sequence).

The V and J genes are TRBV4-3 and TRBJ1-1, with D possibly being TRBD1 (5 bases). The CDR3 consists of 14 residues. Trimming took 1 base from V and 5 from J, leaving 11 bases between them. Germline CDR1 is LGHNA and CDR2 is YSLEER. This CDR3 reads CASSQGGPQTEAFF. CDR3 DNA: TGCGCCAGCAGCCAAGGGGGCCCGCAAACTGAAGCTTTCTTT.

The rearrangement links TRBV27 to TRBJ2-7; 9 positions agree with TRBD1. With V trimmed by 6 bases and J by 6 bases, 9 bases remained unmatched. The CDR3 extends over 14 amino acids. From germline, CDR1 is MNHEY and CDR2 SMNVEV (reference sequence). CDR3 in amino acids: CASRSPGQGTEQYF. CDR3 in DNA: TGTGCCAGCAGATCGCCGGGACAGGGTACCGAGCAGTACTTC.

The gene calls are TRBV6-5 and TRBJ2-5; the match to TRBD1 covers 8 bases. The CDR3 contains 14 residues. The germline CDR1 and CDR2 sequences are MNHEY and SVGAGI. The V gene end was trimmed by 8 bases and the J gene end by 5 bases; junction bases not matched to a gene: 10. The CDR3 is CASFDRGSTETQYF. The CDR3 DNA is TGTGCCAGCTTCGACAGGGGATCTACGGAGACCCAGTACTTC.

The chain couples TRBV5-1 to TRBJ1-5; D not certain. V lost 3 bases to trimming and J lost 10 bases, with 14 bases between them. Per the germline V gene, CDR1 is SGHRS and CDR2 is YFSETQ. CDR3 length equals 13 residues. CDR3 sequence: CASSSDGSRPQHF. CDR3 sequence (DNA): TGCGCCAGCAGCTCCGACGGGTCTAGACCCCAGCATTTT.

The chain uses TRBV4-1 and TRBJ1-1; a weak D match, TRBD1 (6 bases). V was shortened by 0 bases and J by 5 bases, with 10 bases between the two germline ends. The length of the CDR3 is 14 residues. Germline CDR1 reads MGHRA; CDR2 reads YSYEKL. This CDR3 is CASSQEGGLTEAFF. CDR3 DNA: TGCGCCAGCAGCCAAGAGGGGGGGCTTACTGAAGCTTTCTTT.

This clone occurred a few times. The chain joins TRBV30 to TRBJ1-2; 9 bases align to TRBD1. The V and J ends lost 5 bases and 6 bases, in that order; junction bases with no gene match: 13. Germline CDR1 GTSNPN, CDR2 SVGIG (reference sequence). CDR3 length equals 15 residues. In DNA form, the CDR3 reads TGTGCCTGGGAACGGCGGGACAGGGTACGTGATGGCTACACCTTC. This gives the protein CAWERRDRVRDGYTF.

In its sample, this clone was seen once. The chain is built from TRBV7-6 and TRBJ2-5; 12 bases agree with TRBD1. This CDR3 has 16 amino acids. The junction had 7 bases not matched to a gene; V was cut back by 1 base and J by 7 bases. Germline lookup yields CDR1 SGHVS and CDR2 FNYEAQ. This CDR3 is CASSLGGTGGGVTQYF. The CDR3 coding sequence is TGTGCCAGCAGCTTAGGCGGGACAGGGGGCGGCGTGACCCAGTACTTC.

This chain joins TRBV6-5 and TRBJ1-6; no reliable D call. Germline loops: CDR1 MNHEY, CDR2 SVGAGI. CDR3 length: 13 residues. V lost 2 bases, J lost 7 bases, and 6 bases lay in between. Here the CDR3 DNA reads TGTGCCAGCAGTTACAGGGCGAATTCACCCCTCCACTTT. Translated, it gives CASSYRANSPLHF.